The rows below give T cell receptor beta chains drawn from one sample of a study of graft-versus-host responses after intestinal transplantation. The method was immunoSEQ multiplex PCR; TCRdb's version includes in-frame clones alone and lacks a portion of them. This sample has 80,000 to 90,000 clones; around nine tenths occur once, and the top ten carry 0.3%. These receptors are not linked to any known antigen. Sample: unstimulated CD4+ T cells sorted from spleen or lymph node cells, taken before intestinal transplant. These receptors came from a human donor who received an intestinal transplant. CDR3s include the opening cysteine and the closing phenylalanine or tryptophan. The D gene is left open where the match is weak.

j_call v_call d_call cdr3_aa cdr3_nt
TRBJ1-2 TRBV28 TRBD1 CASRRRDRDHGYTF TGTGCCAGCAGGCGACGCGACAGGGATCATGGCTACACCTTC
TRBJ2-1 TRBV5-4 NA CASSLDQVSYNEQFF TGTGCCAGCAGCTTGGATCAGGTTTCCTACAATGAGCAGTTCTTC
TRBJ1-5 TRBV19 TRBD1 CASSWDRTNQPQHF TGTGCCAGTAGTTGGGACAGGACAAATCAGCCCCAGCATTTT
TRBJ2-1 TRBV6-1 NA CASSVAQRYKNNEQFF TGTGCCAGCAGTGTCGCGCAGCGGTACAAAAATAATGAGCAGTTCTTC
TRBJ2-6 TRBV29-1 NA CSVEPLTHSGANVLTF TGCAGCGTGGAACCCTTAACGCATTCTGGGGCCAACGTCCTGACTTTC
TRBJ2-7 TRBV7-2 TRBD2 CASSFRAGLASYEQYF TGTGCCAGCAGCTTTAGAGCGGGACTAGCTTCGTACGAGCAGTACTTC
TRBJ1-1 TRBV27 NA CASGRTEAFF TGTGCTTCGGGGCGTACTGAAGCTTTCTTT
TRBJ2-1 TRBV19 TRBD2 CASSSGRVLFF TGTGCCAGTAGTAGCGGGAGGGTACTGTTCTTC
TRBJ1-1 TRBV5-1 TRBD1 CASSQRDRGTEAFF TGCGCCAGCAGCCAAAGGGACAGGGGGACTGAAGCTTTCTTT
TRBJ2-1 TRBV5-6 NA CASSYRVGEQFF TGTGCCAGCAGTTACAGGGTCGGTGAGCAGTTCTTC
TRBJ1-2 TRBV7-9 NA CASSLVGHAGAGYTF TGTGCCAGCAGCTTAGTGGGACACGCCGGAGCGGGCTACACCTTC
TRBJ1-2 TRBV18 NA CASSPIGIQNGYTF TGTGCCAGCTCACCAATTGGGATTCAGAATGGCTACACCTTC
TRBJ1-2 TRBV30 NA CAWSVPRGVGGYGYTF TGTGCCTGGAGTGTCCCCAGGGGAGTGGGAGGCTATGGCTACACCTTC
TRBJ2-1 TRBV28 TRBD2 CASSLAGSSYNEQFF TGTGCCAGCAGCTTAGCGGGGAGCTCCTACAATGAGCAGTTCTTC
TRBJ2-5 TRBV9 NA CASSAELTSFQYF TGTGCCAGCAGCGCCGAGCTGACTAGTTTTCAGTACTTC
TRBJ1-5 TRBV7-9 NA CASSFPRQPQHF TGTGCCAGCAGCTTCCCCCGGCAGCCCCAGCATTTT
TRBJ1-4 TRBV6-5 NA CASSYSSWRANEKLFF TGTGCCAGCAGTTACTCATCATGGAGGGCTAATGAAAAACTGTTTTTT
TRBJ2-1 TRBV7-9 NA CASSFAVISSYNEQFF TGTGCCAGCAGCTTCGCTGTGATCAGCTCCTACAATGAGCAGTTCTTC
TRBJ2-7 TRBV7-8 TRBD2 CASSLGRAGGSYEQYF TGTGCCAGCAGCTTAGGAAGGGCGGGAGGCTCCTACGAGCAGTACTTC
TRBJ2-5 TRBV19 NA CASSRTALQETQYF TGTGCCAGTAGTAGGACAGCCCTTCAAGAGACCCAGTACTTC
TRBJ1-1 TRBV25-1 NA CASSADLPNTEAFF TGTGCCAGCAGCGCAGACCTGCCGAACACTGAAGCTTTCTTT
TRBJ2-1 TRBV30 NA CAWSVRLNNEQFF TGTGCCTGGAGTGTCAGGCTGAACAATGAGCAGTTCTTC
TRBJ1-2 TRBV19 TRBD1 CASSSRGTGGRYTF TGTGCCAGTAGTTCCCGGGGGACAGGGGGACGCTACACCTTC